This record covers a single T cell receptor (beta chain). This sample was included in a study of cytomegalovirus exposure and HLA in healthy donors. In the PCR, 60 Vbeta and 13 Jbeta primers were used. Sequencing used immunoSEQ multiplex PCR; TCRdb keeps in-frame clones, though not all of them. Among about 140,000 clones listed, roughly four fifths were seen once. This CDR3 spans 17 amino acids. Trimming removed 3 bases from V and 2 bases from J; junction bases left unmatched: 13. Germline V gene lookup returns CDR1 MNHNS and CDR2 SASEGT. The sequenced sample consisted of PBMCs. The rearrangement links TRBV6-1 to TRBJ2-7; TRBD1 agrees at 7 bases. The TCR comes from a woman between 40 and 50 years old in good health and CMV-seronegative. In DNA form, the CDR3 reads TGTGCCAGCAGTGACTTACAGGGGCGCCTGTCGACCTACGAGCAGTACTTC. The encoded protein is CASSDLQGRLSTYEQYF.